This passage covers 3 T cell receptor beta chains from one sample sequenced in a study of regulatory T cells in long-lasting Graves disease. Time point: persistent/refractory GD, antithyroid drugs over 5 years with positive TRAb. There was RNA extracted from PBMCs, and the TCR library was made from it. Assembly of TCR beta libraries relied on iRepertoire HTBI primers together with Arm-PCR of CDR3 regions. TCRdb passed the multiplex PCR reads through MiXCR, listing each CDR3 protein once. The sample records hundreds of thousands of distinct CDR3 sequences, around 21% being singletons. The source was peripheral blood mononuclear cells (PBMCs), collected when the disease was refractory, from a patient treated with antithyroid drugs. The source of these receptors is a female donor with Graves disease.

With regard to this clonotype: The CDR3 carries no conserved terminal phenylalanine or tryptophan, so it likely arises from a read error. CDR3 amino acids: CASSPTGQEIYGYTS. CDR3 DNA sequence: TGTGCCAGCAGCCCGACCGGACAGGAGATATATGGCTACACCTCC. V usage is TRBV14 and J usage is TRBJ1-2; 7 bases are shared with TRBD1. The CDR3 length is 15 residues. J gave up 5 bases and V 4 bases, and 10 bases lay outside the gene matches. Germline V gene sequence: CDR1 SGHDN, CDR2 FVKESK.

As regards this clonotype: Possible read error: a much larger clone is one base away. J is TRBJ2-7 and V is TRBV11-2; 9 bases agree with TRBD1. Germline-derived CDR1 and CDR2 are SGHAT and FQNNGV. Trimming cost V 1 base and J 8 bases; bases outside gene matches: 9. CDR3 length: 15 residues. CDR3 amino acids: CASSLVWGQGFKQYF. The DNA of the CDR3 is TGTGCCAGCAGCTTAGTTTGGGGACAGGGTTTCAAGCAGTACTTC. The whole variable domain, filled in from reference TRBV11-2 and TRBJ2-7, reads EAGVAQSPRYKIIEKRQSVAFWCNPISGHATLYWYQQILGQGPKLLIQFQNNGVVDDSQLPKDRFSAERLKGVDSTLKIQPAKLEDSAVYLCASSLVWGQGFKQYFGPGTRLTVT.

V and J are TRBV12-3 or TRBV12-4 and TRBJ2-2, with D maybe TRBD2 (6 bases). Deletions cut 4 bases from V and 5 bases from J, with 20 bases between. This CDR3 comprises 17 residues. Written as DNA, the CDR3 is TGTGCCAGCAGTTCCACCAAGGGGAGGTGGAGGACCGGGGAGCTGTTTTTT. As protein: CASSSTKGRWRTGELFF.